This TCR beta chain was profiled in a study of blood T cell repertoires in COVID-19. Germline loops: CDR1 SGHKS, CDR2 YYEKEE (reference sequence). This CDR3 spans 15 amino acids. Trimming removed 0 bases at V and 8 bases at J, with 17 bases between. Only a few counts were recorded for this clone. Sequencing used immunoSEQ multiplex PCR; TCRdb keeps in-frame clones, though not all of them. The sample carries nearly 200,000 clones, around 82% recorded once. This TCR came from a man in his forties who had recovered from COVID-19. The gene calls are TRBV5-5 and TRBJ1-2, with D perhaps TRBD1 (6 bases). Sequencing was performed on PBMCs or T cells enriched from blood (not recorded which). The CDR3 bases are TGTGCCAGCAGCTTGGCGTGGGACATAAATTTCGGCTACACCTTC. It translates to CASSLAWDINFGYTF. The full variable domain, rest sourced from reference TRBV5-5 and TRBJ1-2, is DAGVTQSPTHLIKTRGQQVTLRCSPISGHKSVSWYQQVLGQGPQFIFQYYEKEERGRGNFPDRFSARQFPNYSSELNVNALLLGDSALYLCASSLAWDINFGYTFGSGTRLTVV.